This T cell receptor (beta chain) was captured in a study of blood T cells in healthy people across ages. In the study overall: Template-switching capture recovered about one barcoded beta molecule per two T cells. Study-level findings and limits: Long-lived donors exceeded aged donors in naive CD4+ cells and diversity.

Comments on this clonotype: The antigen is undetermined.

Primers used in a second PCR of about 7 to 12 cycles were a sample-barcoded 5' primer and a J-beta primer mix. All cDNA molecules were each tagged by a template-switch adaptor with 12 random nucleotides. Paired-end reads containing CDR3 totaled no fewer than 2.5 million for each sample. TCRdb used MiXCR to reprocess the 5' RACE reads, holding one entry per CDR3 protein. The sample contains 950,000 to 1,200,000 distinct CDR3 sequences, 35% to 45% of which appear only once. Germline trimming cut 8 bases from V and 8 bases from J; bases unmatched to any gene: 16. Germline V gives CDR1 MDHEN, CDR2 SYDVKM. CDR3 length: 16 residues.

The chain recombines TRBV28 with TRBJ1-2, with 11 positions matching TRBD1. This clonotype originated in a man younger than 30 in good health. Material for sequencing was blood. CDR3: CASQPGTGGDGWGYTF. The CDR3 bases are TGTGCCAGCCAACCTGGGACAGGGGGAGATGGCTGGGGCTACACCTTC.